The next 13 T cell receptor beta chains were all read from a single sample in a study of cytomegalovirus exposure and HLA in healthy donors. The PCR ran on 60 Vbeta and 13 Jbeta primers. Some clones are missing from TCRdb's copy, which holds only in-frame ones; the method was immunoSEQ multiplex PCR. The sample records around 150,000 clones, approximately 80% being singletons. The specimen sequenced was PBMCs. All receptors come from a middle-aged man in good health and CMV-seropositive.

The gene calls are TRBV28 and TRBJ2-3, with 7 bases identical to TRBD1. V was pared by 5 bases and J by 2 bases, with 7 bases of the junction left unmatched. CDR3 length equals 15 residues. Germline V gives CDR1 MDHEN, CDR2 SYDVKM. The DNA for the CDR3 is TGTGCCAGCAGTCAATTGGGGACAGACACAGATACGCAGTATTTT. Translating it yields CASSQLGTDTDTQYF.

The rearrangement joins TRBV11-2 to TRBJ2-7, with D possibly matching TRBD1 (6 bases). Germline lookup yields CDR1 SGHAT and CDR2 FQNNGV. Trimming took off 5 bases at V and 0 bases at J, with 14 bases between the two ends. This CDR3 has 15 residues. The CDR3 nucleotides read TGTGCCAGCAGCACCTTGCAGGGGATCTCCTACGAGCAGTACTTC. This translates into CASSTLQGISYEQYF.

The CDR3 here is CASSPSDRLDQPQHF. In nucleotides, the CDR3 is TGTGCCAGCAGTCCTTCTGACAGGCTGGATCAGCCCCAGCATTTT. V gene TRBV25-1 combines with J gene TRBJ1-5, with D perhaps TRBD1 (6 bases). CDR1 and CDR2 (germline): MGHDK, SYGVNS. The V gene lost 5 bases and the J gene lost 5 bases, with 16 bases spanning the gap. This CDR3 has 15 amino acids.

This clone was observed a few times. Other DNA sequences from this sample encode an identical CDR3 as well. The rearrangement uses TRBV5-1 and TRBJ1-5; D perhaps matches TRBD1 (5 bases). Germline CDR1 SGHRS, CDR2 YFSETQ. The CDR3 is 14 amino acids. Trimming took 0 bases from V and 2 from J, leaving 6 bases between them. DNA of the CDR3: TGCGCCAGCAGCTTGGAAGGGGGCAATCAGCCCCAGCATTTT. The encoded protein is CASSLEGGNQPQHF.

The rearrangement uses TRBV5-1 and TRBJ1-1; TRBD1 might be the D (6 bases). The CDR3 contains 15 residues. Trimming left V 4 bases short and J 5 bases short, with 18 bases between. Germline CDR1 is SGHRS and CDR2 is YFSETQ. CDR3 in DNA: TGCGCCAGCAGCCCGGCGGCGGGGGCTGGAACTGAAGCTTTCTTT. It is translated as CASSPAAGAGTEAFF.

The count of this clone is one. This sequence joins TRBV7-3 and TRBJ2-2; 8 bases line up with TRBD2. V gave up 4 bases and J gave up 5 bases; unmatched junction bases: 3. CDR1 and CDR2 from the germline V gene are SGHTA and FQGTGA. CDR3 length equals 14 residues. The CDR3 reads CASSSSGGTGELFF. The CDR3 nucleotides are TGTGCCAGCAGCTCAAGCGGGGGTACCGGGGAGCTGTTTTTT.

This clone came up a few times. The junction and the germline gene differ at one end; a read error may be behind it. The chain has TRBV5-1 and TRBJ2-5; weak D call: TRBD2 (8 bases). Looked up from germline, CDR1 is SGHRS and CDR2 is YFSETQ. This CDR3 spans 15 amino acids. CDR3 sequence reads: CASTFSGGGRETQYF. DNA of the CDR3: TGTGCCAGCACCTTCTCGGGAGGGGGCCGGGAGACCCAGTACTTC. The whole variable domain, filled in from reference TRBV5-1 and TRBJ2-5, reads KAGVTQTPRYLIKTRGQQVTLSCSPISGHRSVSWYQQTPGQGLQFLFEYFSETQRNKGNFPGRFSGRQFSNSRSEMNVSTLELGDSALYLCASTFSGGGRETQYFGPGTRLLVL.

Written as DNA, the CDR3 is TGTGCCAGCAGTGAAGCGCTATCGGGGGGCACCTCGAACACCGGGGAGCTGTTTTTT. As protein: CASSEALSGGTSNTGELFF. The chain is built from TRBV6-1 and TRBJ2-2; tentative D call: TRBD2 (7 bases). The CDR3 consists of 19 residues. The germline V gene encodes CDR1 MNHNS and CDR2 SASEGT. The V end was cut by 0 bases, the J end by 0 bases, with 17 bases between.

In DNA, the CDR3 is TGTGCCAGCTCACTTGGGACAGGGAACACTGAAGCTTTCTTT. This gives the protein CASSLGTGNTEAFF. This rearrangement joins TRBV18 to TRBJ1-1; TRBD1 matches 8 bases. V lost 4 bases, J lost 1 base, and 2 bases stayed unmatched. This CDR3 region has 14 residues. The germline V gene encodes CDR1 KGHSH and CDR2 LQKENI.

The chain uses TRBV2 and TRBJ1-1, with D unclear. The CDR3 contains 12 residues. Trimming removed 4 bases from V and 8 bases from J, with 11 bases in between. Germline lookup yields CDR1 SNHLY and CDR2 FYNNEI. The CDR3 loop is CASSGGLAEAFF. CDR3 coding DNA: TGTGCCAGCAGTGGCGGCCTAGCCGAAGCTTTCTTT.

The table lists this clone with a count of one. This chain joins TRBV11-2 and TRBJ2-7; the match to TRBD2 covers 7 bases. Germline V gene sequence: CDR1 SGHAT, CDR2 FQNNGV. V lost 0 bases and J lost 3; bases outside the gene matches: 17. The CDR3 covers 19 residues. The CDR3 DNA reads TGTGCCAGCAGCTTAGATGGGGGGGGTGGGTCAACCGGGTTCTACGAGCAGTACTTC. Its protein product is CASSLDGGGGSTGFYEQYF.

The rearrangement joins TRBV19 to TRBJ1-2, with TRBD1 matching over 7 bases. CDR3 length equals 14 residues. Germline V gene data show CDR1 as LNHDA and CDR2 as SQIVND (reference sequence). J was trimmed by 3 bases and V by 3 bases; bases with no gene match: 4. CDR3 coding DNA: TGTGCCAGTAGTATGAAGGGGGCCTACTATGGCTACACCTTC. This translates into CASSMKGAYYGYTF.

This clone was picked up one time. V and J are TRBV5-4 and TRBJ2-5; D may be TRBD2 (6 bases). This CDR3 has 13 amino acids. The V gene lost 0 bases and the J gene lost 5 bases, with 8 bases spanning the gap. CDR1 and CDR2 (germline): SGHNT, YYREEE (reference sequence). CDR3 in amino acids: CASSLDRGETQYF. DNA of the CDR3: TGTGCCAGCAGCTTGGACCGGGGGGAGACCCAGTACTTC.